This T cell receptor beta chain was identified in a study of cytomegalovirus exposure and HLA in healthy donors. This PCR relied on a set of 60 Vbeta primers and 13 Jbeta primers. Sequencing used immunoSEQ multiplex PCR; TCRdb keeps in-frame clones, though not all of them. Of roughly 150,000 clones in the sample, about 78% were seen once. Germline CDR1 and CDR2: SQVTM and ANQGSEA. V lost 7 bases and J lost 0, with 12 bases in between. The CDR3 is 13 amino acids. Sequencing was done on a sample of PBMCs. This chain connects TRBV29-1 to TRBJ1-1; no reliable D call. The receptor's source is a male donor in good health and CMV-seronegative. The CDR3 spells CSAIQNLNTEAFF. In DNA, the CDR3 is TGCAGCGCCATACAGAATCTGAACACTGAAGCTTTCTTT. Together with reference TRBV29-1 and TRBJ1-1, the CDR3 gives the full variable domain: SAVISQKPSRDICQRGTSLTIQCQVDSQVTMMFWYRQQPGQSLTLIATANQGSEATYESGFVIDKFPISRPNLTFSTLTVSNMSPEDSSIYLCSAIQNLNTEAFFGQGTRLTVV.